The present T cell receptor (beta chain) was sequenced within a study of cytomegalovirus exposure and HLA in healthy donors. Regarding the study as a whole: Among the sequence variants, a highly shared cluster was likely an artifact of sequencing.

The germline V gene has CDR1 SGHDT and CDR2 YYEEEE. The CDR3 length is 15 residues. V gave up 3 bases and J gave up 0 bases, with 10 bases separating them. The primer mix had 60 Vbeta and 13 Jbeta primers. Profiled with immunoSEQ multiplex PCR; TCRdb holds only in-frame clones, not every one. Of about 150,000 clones listed, roughly 70% are singletons. This clone was seen a few times. Antigen unknown. The chain links TRBV5-6 to TRBJ1-3; possible D gene TRBD1, 6 bases. Sequenced input: PBMCs. The sequence was collected from a man in his forties or fifties in good health and CMV-seronegative. CDR3 protein: CASSSQGSSGNTIYF. CDR3 DNA sequence: TGTGCCAGCAGCTCACAGGGCTCCTCTGGAAACACCATATATTTT.